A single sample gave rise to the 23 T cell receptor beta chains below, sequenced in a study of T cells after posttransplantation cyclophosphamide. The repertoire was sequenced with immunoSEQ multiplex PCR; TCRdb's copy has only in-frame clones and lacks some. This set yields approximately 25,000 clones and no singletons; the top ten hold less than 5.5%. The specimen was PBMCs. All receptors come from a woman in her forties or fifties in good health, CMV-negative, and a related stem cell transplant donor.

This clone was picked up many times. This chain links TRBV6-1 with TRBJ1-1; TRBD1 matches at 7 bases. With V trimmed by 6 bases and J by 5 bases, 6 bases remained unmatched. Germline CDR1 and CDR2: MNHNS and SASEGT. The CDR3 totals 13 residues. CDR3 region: CASRYRGGTEAFF. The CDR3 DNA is TGTGCCAGCAGATACAGGGGTGGGACTGAAGCTTTCTTT.

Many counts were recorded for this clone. This CDR3 reads CASSLGQGVYSPLHF. In DNA form, the CDR3 reads TGTGCCAGCAGTTTAGGACAGGGGGTATATTCACCCCTCCACTTT. V is TRBV27 and J is TRBJ1-6, with 10 bases identical to TRBD1. Trimming took 2 bases from V and 8 from J; bases not matched to a gene: 3. There are 15 residues in the CDR3. The germline CDR1 and CDR2 sequences are MNHEY and SMNVEV (reference sequence).

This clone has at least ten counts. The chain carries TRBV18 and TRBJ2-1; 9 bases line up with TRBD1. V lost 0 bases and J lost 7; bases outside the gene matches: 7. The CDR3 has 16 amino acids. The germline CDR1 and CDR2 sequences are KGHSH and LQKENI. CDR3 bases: TGTGCCAGCTCACCACCACCGGGACAGGGACTAAATGAGCAGTTCTTC. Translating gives CASSPPPGQGLNEQFF.

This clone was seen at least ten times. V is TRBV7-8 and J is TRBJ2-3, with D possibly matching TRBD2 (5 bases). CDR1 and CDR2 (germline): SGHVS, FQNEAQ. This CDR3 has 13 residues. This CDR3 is CAGTSGATDTQYF. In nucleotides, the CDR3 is TGTGCTGGAACGAGCGGAGCCACAGATACGCAGTATTTT.

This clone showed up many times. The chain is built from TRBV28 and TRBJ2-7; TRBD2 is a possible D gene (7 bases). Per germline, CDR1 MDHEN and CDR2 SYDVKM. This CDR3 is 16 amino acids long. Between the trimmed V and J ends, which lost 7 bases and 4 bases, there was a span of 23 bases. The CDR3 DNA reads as TGTGCCAGCACCGAAAACCGGGGGGCGCTTTATTACGAGCAGTACTTC. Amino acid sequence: CASTENRGALYYEQYF.

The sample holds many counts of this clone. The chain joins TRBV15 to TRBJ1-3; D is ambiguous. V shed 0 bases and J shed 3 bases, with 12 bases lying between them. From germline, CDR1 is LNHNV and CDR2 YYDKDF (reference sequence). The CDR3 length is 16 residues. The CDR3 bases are TGTGCCACCAGCAGAGACGACATGTCGGATGGAAACACCATATATTTT. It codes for CATSRDDMSDGNTIYF.

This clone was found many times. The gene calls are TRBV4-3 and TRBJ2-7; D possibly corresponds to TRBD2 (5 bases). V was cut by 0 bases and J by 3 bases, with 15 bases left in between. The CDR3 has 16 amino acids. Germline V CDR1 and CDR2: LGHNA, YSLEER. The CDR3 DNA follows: TGCGCCAGCAGCCAAGAGGTTGGAGGAACGATCTACGAGCAGTACTTC. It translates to CASSQEVGGTIYEQYF.

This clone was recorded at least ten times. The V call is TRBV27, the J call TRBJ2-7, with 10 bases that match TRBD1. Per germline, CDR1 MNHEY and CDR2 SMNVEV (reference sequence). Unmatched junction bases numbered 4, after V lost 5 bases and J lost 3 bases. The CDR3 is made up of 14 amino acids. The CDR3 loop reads CASSRGQGGYEQYF. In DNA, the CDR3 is TGTGCCAGCAGTCGTGGACAGGGGGGCTACGAGCAGTACTTC.

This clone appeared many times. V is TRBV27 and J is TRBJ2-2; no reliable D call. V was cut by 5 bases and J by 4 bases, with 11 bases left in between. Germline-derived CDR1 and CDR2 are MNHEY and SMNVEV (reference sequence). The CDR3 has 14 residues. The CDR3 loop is CASSTRVTTGELFF. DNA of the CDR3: TGTGCCAGCAGTACCCGGGTCACCACCGGGGAGCTGTTTTTT.

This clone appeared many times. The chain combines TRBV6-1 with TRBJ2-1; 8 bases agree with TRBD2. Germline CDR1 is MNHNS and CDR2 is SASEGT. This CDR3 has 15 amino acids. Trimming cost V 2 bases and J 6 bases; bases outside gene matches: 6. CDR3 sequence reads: CASSELSGVLNEQFF. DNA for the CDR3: TGTGCCAGCAGTGAACTTAGCGGGGTTCTCAATGAGCAGTTCTTC.

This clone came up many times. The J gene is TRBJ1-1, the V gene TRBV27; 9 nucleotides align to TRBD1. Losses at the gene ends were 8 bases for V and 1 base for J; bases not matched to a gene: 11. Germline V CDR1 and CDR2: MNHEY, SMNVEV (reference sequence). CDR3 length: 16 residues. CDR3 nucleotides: TGTGCCAGCCGCGTGACAGGGGGAGCCAAGAACACTGAAGCTTTCTTT. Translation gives CASRVTGGAKNTEAFF.

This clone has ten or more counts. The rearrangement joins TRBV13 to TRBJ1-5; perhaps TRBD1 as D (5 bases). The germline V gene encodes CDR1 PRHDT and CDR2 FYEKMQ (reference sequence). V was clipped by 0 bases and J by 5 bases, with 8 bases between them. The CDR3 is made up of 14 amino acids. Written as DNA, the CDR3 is TGTGCCAGCAGCTTAGGAGGGGTCGATCAGCCCCAGCATTTT. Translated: CASSLGGVDQPQHF.

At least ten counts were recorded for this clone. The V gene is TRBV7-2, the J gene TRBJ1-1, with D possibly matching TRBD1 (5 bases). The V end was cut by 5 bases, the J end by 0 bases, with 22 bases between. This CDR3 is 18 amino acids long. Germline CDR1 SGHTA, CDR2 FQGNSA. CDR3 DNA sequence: TGTGCCAGCAGCCCGCAATTGGGGGGGATAGGCATGAACACTGAAGCTTTCTTT. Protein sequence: CASSPQLGGIGMNTEAFF. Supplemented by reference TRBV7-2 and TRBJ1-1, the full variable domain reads GAGVSQSPSNKVTEKGKDVELRCDPISGHTALYWYRQSLGQGLEFLIYFQGNSAPDKSGLPSDRFSAERTGGSVSTLTIQRTQQEDSAVYLCASSPQLGGIGMNTEAFFGQGTRLTVV.

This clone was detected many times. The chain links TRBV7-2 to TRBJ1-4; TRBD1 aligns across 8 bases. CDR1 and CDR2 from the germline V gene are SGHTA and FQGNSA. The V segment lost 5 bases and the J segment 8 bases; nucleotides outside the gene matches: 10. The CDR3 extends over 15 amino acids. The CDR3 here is CASSPGGQGNEKLFF. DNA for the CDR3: TGTGCCAGCAGCCCAGGCGGACAGGGAAACGAAAAACTGTTTTTT.

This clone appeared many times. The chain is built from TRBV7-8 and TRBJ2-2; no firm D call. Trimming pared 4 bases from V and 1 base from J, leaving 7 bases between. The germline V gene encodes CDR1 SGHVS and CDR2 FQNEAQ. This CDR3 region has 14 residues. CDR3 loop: CASSSTGNTGELFF. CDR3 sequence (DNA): TGTGCCAGCAGCTCGACGGGGAACACCGGGGAGCTGTTTTTT.

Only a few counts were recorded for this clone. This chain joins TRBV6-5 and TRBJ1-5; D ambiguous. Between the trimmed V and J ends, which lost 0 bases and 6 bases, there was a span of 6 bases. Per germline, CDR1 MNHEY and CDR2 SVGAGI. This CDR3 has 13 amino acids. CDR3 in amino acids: CASSYSMRQPQHF. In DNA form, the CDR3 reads TGTGCCAGCAGTTACTCGATGCGTCAGCCCCAGCATTTT.

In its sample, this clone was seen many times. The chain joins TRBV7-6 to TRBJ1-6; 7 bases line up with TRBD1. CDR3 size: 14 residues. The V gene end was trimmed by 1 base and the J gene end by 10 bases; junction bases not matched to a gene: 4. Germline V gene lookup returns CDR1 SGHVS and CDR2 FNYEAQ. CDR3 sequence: CASSLERQGSPLHF. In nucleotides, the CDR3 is TGTGCCAGCAGCTTAGAGAGACAGGGATCACCCCTCCACTTT.

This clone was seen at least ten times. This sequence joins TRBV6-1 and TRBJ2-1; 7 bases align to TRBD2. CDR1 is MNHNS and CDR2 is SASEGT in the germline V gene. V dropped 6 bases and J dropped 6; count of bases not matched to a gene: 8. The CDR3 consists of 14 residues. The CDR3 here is CASSGTKRGNEQFF. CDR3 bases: TGTGCCAGCAGCGGGACTAAGAGGGGCAATGAGCAGTTCTTC.

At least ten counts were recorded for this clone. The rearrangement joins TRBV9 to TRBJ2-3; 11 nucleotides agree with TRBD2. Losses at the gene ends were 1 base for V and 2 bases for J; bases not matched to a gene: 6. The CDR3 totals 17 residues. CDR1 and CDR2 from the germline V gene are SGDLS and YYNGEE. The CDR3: CASSVTPSGGSTDTQYF. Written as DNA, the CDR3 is TGTGCCAGCAGCGTAACTCCTAGCGGGGGGTCCACAGATACGCAGTATTTT.

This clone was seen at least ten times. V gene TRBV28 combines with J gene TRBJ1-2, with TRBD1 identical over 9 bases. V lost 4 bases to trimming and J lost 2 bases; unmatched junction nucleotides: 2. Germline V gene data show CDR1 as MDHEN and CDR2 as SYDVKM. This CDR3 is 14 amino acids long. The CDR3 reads CASSSDRGNYGYTF. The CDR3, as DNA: TGTGCCAGCAGTTCTGACAGGGGGAACTATGGCTACACCTTC.

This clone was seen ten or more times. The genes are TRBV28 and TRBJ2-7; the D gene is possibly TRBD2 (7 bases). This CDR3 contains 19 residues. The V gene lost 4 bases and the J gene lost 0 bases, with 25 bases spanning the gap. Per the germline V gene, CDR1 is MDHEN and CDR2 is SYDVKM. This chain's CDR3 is CASSYHPVIRGLSSYEQYF. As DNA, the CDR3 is TGTGCCAGCAGTTACCACCCCGTTATCAGGGGACTAAGCTCCTACGAGCAGTACTTC.

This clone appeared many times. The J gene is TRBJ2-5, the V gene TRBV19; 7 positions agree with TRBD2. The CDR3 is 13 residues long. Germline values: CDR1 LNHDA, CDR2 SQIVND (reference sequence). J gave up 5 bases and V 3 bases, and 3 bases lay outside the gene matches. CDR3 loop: CASSIGGIETQYF. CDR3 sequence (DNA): TGTGCCAGTAGTATCGGGGGGATCGAGACCCAGTACTTC.

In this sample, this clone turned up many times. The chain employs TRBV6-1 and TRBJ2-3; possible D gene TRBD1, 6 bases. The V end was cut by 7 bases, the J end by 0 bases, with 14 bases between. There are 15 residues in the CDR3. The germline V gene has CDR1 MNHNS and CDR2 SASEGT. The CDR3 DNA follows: TGTGCCAGCATCTACCAGGGGTATAGCACAGATACGCAGTATTTT. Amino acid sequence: CASIYQGYSTDTQYF.